Shown below are 19 T cell receptor beta chains from a single sample sequenced in a study of CD8 T cells in Susac syndrome. When the RNA was reverse transcribed, random hexamers were used with an input of roughly 0.45 to 1 ug. Via MiXCR, TCRdb re-called the immunoSEQ multiplex PCR reads, giving one row per CDR3 protein. Of around 190,000 distinct CDR3 sequences in the sample, just under 95% are singletons; the top ten hold approximately 0.098%. The sequenced sample was CD4+ T cells from PBMCs. Source of these receptors: a human donor in good health.

Only one count was recorded for this clonotype. The V call is TRBV29-1, the J call TRBJ1-1; D remains ambiguous. Looked up from germline, CDR1 is SQVTM and CDR2 is ANQGSEA. This CDR3 has 13 amino acids. V lost 6 bases and J lost 11, with 22 bases in between. The CDR3 DNA follows: TGCAGCGTGATCCGAAGGACCATCGAAGGCGCTTTCTTT. This sequence encodes CSVIRRTIEGAFF.

This clonotype was seen a single time. This chain links TRBV7-2 with TRBJ1-1, with no clear D. Trimming left V 1 base short and J 5 bases short, with 8 bases between. Germline CDR1 SGHTA, CDR2 FQGNSA. This CDR3 contains 13 residues. The CDR3 nucleotides read TGTGCCAGCAGCTTAGGGGCTGGAACTGAAGCTTTCTTT. Translating it yields CASSLGAGTEAFF.

This chain uses TRBV7-6 with TRBJ2-1; no clear D gene. V lost 2 bases and J 4 bases, leaving 6 bases between the germline ends. The CDR3 runs to 13 residues. Germline V gene lookup returns CDR1 SGHVS and CDR2 FNYEAQ. The CDR3 loop reads CASSLMEYNEQFF. For the CDR3, the DNA is TGTGCCAGCAGCTTAATGGAATACAATGAGCAGTTCTTC.

The genes are TRBV30 and TRBJ2-7; possible D gene TRBD2, 5 bases. There are 13 residues in the CDR3. The V gene's germline CDR1 is GTSNPN and CDR2 SVGIG (reference sequence). V was clipped by 4 bases and J by 2 bases, with 12 bases between them. The CDR3 spells CAWTSSPTYEQYF. The CDR3 nucleotides are TGTGCCTGGACCTCTAGCCCGACCTACGAGCAGTACTTC.

The chain has TRBV20-1 and TRBJ1-2; 7 positions match TRBD1. The CDR3 runs to 12 residues. Losses at the gene ends were 7 bases for V and 3 bases for J; bases not matched to a gene: 5. Looked up from germline, CDR1 is DFQATT and CDR2 is SNEGSKA (reference sequence). CDR3 nucleotide sequence: TGCAGTGAATCCAGGGGGGACTATGGCTACACCTTC. This codes for CSESRGDYGYTF.

V usage is TRBV29-1 and J usage is TRBJ2-3; D gene uncertain. V shed 2 bases and J shed 0 bases, with 6 bases lying between them. The CDR3 contains 13 residues. The germline V gene has CDR1 SQVTM and CDR2 ANQGSEA. The CDR3 loop reads CSVESLSTDTQYF. As DNA, the CDR3 is TGCAGCGTTGAAAGCCTTAGCACAGATACGCAGTATTTT.

This clonotype was observed once. V usage is TRBV6-6 and J usage is TRBJ2-1; TRBD1 matches at 12 bases. CDR3 size: 15 residues. V was clipped by 6 bases and J by 5 bases; unmatched bases: 5. The germline gives CDR1 MNHNY, CDR2 SVGAGI (reference sequence). The CDR3 protein is CASSTGTGGHNEQFF. In nucleotides, the CDR3 is TGTGCCAGCAGCACCGGGACAGGGGGCCACAATGAGCAGTTCTTC.

V gene TRBV6-2 or TRBV6-3 combines with J gene TRBJ2-1, with 11 bases identical to TRBD2. CDR1 and CDR2 (germline): MNHEY, SVGEGT. The trim removed 5 bases at V and 10 bases at J, leaving 13 bases unmatched. The CDR3 is 16 residues long. DNA of the CDR3: TGTGCCAGCAGTGAGGCCCCTAGCGGGAGGATTCGGGAGCAGTTCTTC. It translates to CASSEAPSGRIREQFF.

V gene TRBV29-1 combines with J gene TRBJ1-4; the D gene is possibly TRBD1 (5 bases). The V end was cut by 6 bases, the J end by 8 bases, with 16 bases between. The CDR3 covers 13 residues. Germline CDR1 and CDR2: SQVTM and ANQGSEA. CDR3 DNA sequence: TGCAGCGTCCTAGTCTCCGCAGGGGAAAAACTGTTTTTT. Residues: CSVLVSAGEKLFF.

In its sample, this clonotype was seen once. The chain uses TRBV28 and TRBJ2-5, with 8 bases lining up with TRBD2. Germline CDR1 reads MDHEN; CDR2 reads SYDVKM. CDR3 length: 14 amino acids. The junction had 5 bases not matched to a gene; V was cut back by 6 bases and J by 2 bases. In DNA, the CDR3 is TGTGCCAGCAGGTTAGCGGGGATGCAAGAGACCCAGTACTTC. Translation: CASRLAGMQETQYF.

This clonotype was found once. This chain joins TRBV7-2 and TRBJ2-1; maybe TRBD2 (6 bases). Germline CDR1 is SGHTA and CDR2 is FQGNSA. The CDR3 contains 14 residues. Trimming took off 4 bases at V and 3 bases at J, with 10 bases between the two ends. The CDR3: CASSYRRDYNEQFF. The CDR3 region has the DNA TGTGCCAGCAGCTATAGGCGGGACTACAATGAGCAGTTCTTC.

This clonotype showed up just once. This chain links TRBV25-1 with TRBJ2-4, with a possible D match to TRBD2 (6 bases). CDR3 length: 16 amino acids. Germline lookup yields CDR1 MGHDK and CDR2 SYGVNS. Trimming cost V 0 bases and J 0 bases, with 9 bases left between them. CDR3 DNA: TGTGCCAGCAGTGAATATAGCGGCCTAGCCAAAAACATTCAGTACTTC. It is translated as CASSEYSGLAKNIQYF. Full variable domain (outside the CDR3, taken from reference TRBV25-1 and TRBJ2-4): EADIYQTPRYLVIGTGKKITLECSQTMGHDKMYWYQQDPGMELHLIHYSYGVNSTEKGDLSSESTVSRIRTEHFPLTLESARPSHTSQYLCASSEYSGLAKNIQYFGAGTRLSVL.

This chain joins TRBV9 and TRBJ2-4; TRBD2 matches at 8 bases. The CDR3 totals 15 residues. CDR1 is SGDLS and CDR2 is YYNGEE in the germline V gene. The J segment lost 8 bases and the V segment lost 4 bases, leaving 11 bases of the junction unmatched. The CDR3: CASSTIAGPGDIQYF. CDR3 nucleotide sequence: TGTGCCAGCAGCACCATAGCGGGGCCGGGGGACATTCAGTACTTC.

The chain combines TRBV20-1 with TRBJ1-1; the D gene is possibly TRBD1 (5 bases). Germline CDR1 and CDR2: DFQATT and SNEGSKA (reference sequence). The CDR3 totals 16 residues. Between the trimmed V and J ends, which lost 0 bases and 3 bases, there was a span of 17 bases. The CDR3 reads CSARDRDRERDTEAFF. In DNA form, the CDR3 reads TGCAGTGCTAGAGATAGGGACCGGGAGAGAGACACTGAAGCTTTCTTT.

The chain links TRBV30 to TRBJ2-7, with a tentative D call TRBD1 (6 bases). The germline V and J ends were trimmed by 5 bases and 2 bases, with 13 bases remaining between them. Germline CDR1 is GTSNPN and CDR2 is SVGIG (reference sequence). The CDR3 extends over 13 amino acids. CDR3 nucleotide sequence: TGTGCCTGGGCTACAGGGATTACCTACGAGCAGTACTTC. Translated: CAWATGITYEQYF. The full variable domain, rest sourced from reference TRBV30 and TRBJ2-7, is SQTIHQWPATLVQPVGSPLSLECTVEGTSNPNLYWYRQAAGRGLQLLFYSVGIGQISSEVPQNLSASRPQDRQFILSSKKLLLSDSGFYLCAWATGITYEQYFGPGTRLTVT.

The chain uses TRBV7-2 and TRBJ2-7, with TRBD2 matching over 7 bases. In germline, CDR1 is SGHTA, CDR2 FQGNSA. The CDR3 loop spans 13 amino acids. Trimming removed 4 bases from V and 6 bases from J; junction bases left unmatched: 6. CDR3 residues: CASSSAGSLEQYF. The CDR3 DNA reads as TGTGCCAGCAGCTCAGCGGGATCCCTCGAGCAGTACTTC.

The sample holds one count of this clonotype. The chain links TRBV30 to TRBJ2-3; D not resolved. The CDR3 sequence is 12 residues long. The V and J ends lost 3 bases and 0 bases respectively, with 4 bases between them. CDR1 GTSNPN and CDR2 SVGIG come from the germline V gene (reference sequence). CDR3 residues: CAWRDSTDTQYF. CDR3 sequence (DNA): TGTGCCTGGAGGGACAGCACAGATACGCAGTATTTT. Combining the CDR3 with reference TRBV30 and TRBJ2-3 gives the whole variable domain SQTIHQWPATLVQPVGSPLSLECTVEGTSNPNLYWYRQAAGRGLQLLFYSVGIGQISSEVPQNLSASRPQDRQFILSSKKLLLSDSGFYLCAWRDSTDTQYFGPGTRLTVL.

This sequence joins TRBV5-1 and TRBJ2-1; D possibly matches TRBD1 or TRBD2 (5 bases each). Per germline, CDR1 SGHRS and CDR2 YFSETQ. The CDR3 consists of 15 residues. V dropped 1 base and J dropped 5 bases, with 13 bases sitting between them. The CDR3 reads CASSLLFGADNEQFF. CDR3 DNA sequence: TGCGCCAGCAGCTTGCTGTTCGGGGCTGACAATGAGCAGTTCTTC.

The chain's CDR3 is CASSKRDVLSYEQYF. CDR3 sequence (DNA): TGTGCCAGCTCGAAACGGGACGTTCTCTCCTACGAGCAGTACTTC. The V gene is TRBV9, the J gene TRBJ2-7; D tentatively reads TRBD1 or TRBD2 (5 bases each). Trimming removed 7 bases from V and 0 bases from J, with 17 bases in between. CDR3 length: 15 residues. The germline CDR1 and CDR2 sequences are SGDLS and YYNGEE.